The 16 T cell receptor beta chains below were found in one sample sequenced in a study of blood T cell repertoires in COVID-19. Generated by immunoSEQ multiplex PCR, the TCRdb table keeps only in-frame clones and is missing some. The sample includes about 150,000 clones, roughly 84% of them seen just once. Sequences were obtained from peripheral blood. The receptors originated from a woman aged 60 to 75 with COVID-19, enrolled during active disease.

This rearrangement joins TRBV5-1 to TRBJ1-1; the D gene is possibly TRBD1 (5 bases). The germline CDR1 and CDR2 sequences are SGHRS and YFSETQ. CDR3 size: 15 residues. V dropped 2 bases and J dropped 4 bases, with 15 bases sitting between them. The CDR3 DNA is TGCGCCAGCAGCTTAAAAGAGGGCGGGGGCACTGAAGCTTTCTTT. Translating gives CASSLKEGGGTEAFF.

The V call is TRBV19, the J call TRBJ1-2; D gene unclear. Germline V gene data show CDR1 as LNHDA and CDR2 as SQIVND (reference sequence). CDR3 length equals 13 residues. The germline V and J ends were trimmed by 8 bases and 6 bases, with 16 bases remaining between them. The CDR3 sequence: CASVGPPLHGYTF. CDR3 in DNA: TGTGCCAGTGTGGGCCCACCTCTCCATGGCTACACCTTC.

This clone was counted between two and nine times. The rearrangement links TRBV4-2 to TRBJ1-2, with D possibly matching TRBD1 (6 bases). Per germline, CDR1 LGHNA and CDR2 YNFKEQ. CDR3 length: 15 residues. Trimming removed 0 bases from V and 4 bases from J, with 12 bases in between. The CDR3, as DNA: TGTGCCAGCAGCCAAGATCGGGGGGCTACCTATGGCTACACCTTC. Residues: CASSQDRGATYGYTF.

This chain links TRBV7-9 with TRBJ2-5, with 7 bases fitting TRBD1. The trim removed 5 bases at V and 2 bases at J, leaving 5 bases unmatched. This CDR3 has 14 amino acids. The germline V gene has CDR1 SEHNR and CDR2 FQNEAQ (reference sequence). The CDR3 spells CASSIRQGQETQYF. The CDR3 DNA follows: TGTGCCAGCAGCATTAGACAGGGACAAGAGACCCAGTACTTC.

The rearrangement uses TRBV7-3 and TRBJ2-2; 9 bases are shared with TRBD2. This CDR3 region has 16 residues. CDR1 and CDR2 from the germline V gene are SGHTA and FQGTGA. The V gene end was trimmed by 0 bases and the J gene end by 5 bases; junction bases not matched to a gene: 4. CDR3 sequence: CASSLTNLAGTGELFF. The DNA for the CDR3 is TGTGCCAGCAGCTTAACTAATCTAGCGGGAACCGGGGAGCTGTTTTTT.

The CDR3 DNA reads as TGTGCCACCAGCAGAGGGGGCGGACCCTACGAGCAGTACGTC. Translated, it gives CATSRGGGPYEQYV. The rearrangement links TRBV15 to TRBJ2-7; D is possibly TRBD1 (5 bases). CDR1 and CDR2 from the germline V gene are LNHNV and YYDKDF (reference sequence). This CDR3 region has 14 residues. Deletions cut 1 base from V and 2 bases from J, with 9 bases between.

This clone has a handful of counts. The chain has TRBV3-1 (or the pseudogene TRBV3-2) and TRBJ2-1; D is perhaps TRBD2 (5 bases). In germline, CDR1 is LGHDT, CDR2 YNNKEL (reference sequence). V lost 2 bases and J 8 bases, leaving 22 bases between the germline ends. The CDR3 spans 17 residues. CDR3 DNA: TGTGCCAGCAGCCAAAGGTCTCTACGTACTAGGATCGATGAGCAGTTCTTC. Translation: CASSQRSLRTRIDEQFF.

This clone was counted only a few times. V gene TRBV6-2 or TRBV6-3 combines with J gene TRBJ2-4; D is possibly TRBD2 (6 bases). This CDR3 region has 16 residues. Germline assignment: CDR1 MNHEY and CDR2 SVGEGT. The V and J ends lost 2 bases and 6 bases respectively, with 17 bases between them. CDR3 sequence: CASSYEGGGVINIQYF. The DNA for the CDR3 is TGTGCCAGCAGTTACGAGGGCGGAGGGGTGATAAACATTCAGTACTTC.

This chain joins TRBV19 and TRBJ1-4; 9 nucleotides line up with TRBD1. The CDR3 consists of 17 residues. The trim removed 7 bases at V and 4 bases at J, leaving 13 bases unmatched. Germline-derived CDR1 and CDR2 are LNHDA and SQIVND (reference sequence). CDR3 region: CASKGDRGIKGNEKLFF. The DNA of the CDR3 is TGTGCCAGTAAGGGCGACAGGGGGATAAAGGGTAATGAAAAACTGTTTTTT.

The chain joins TRBV19 to TRBJ1-4; 7 nucleotides align to TRBD1. CDR1 and CDR2 from the germline V gene are LNHDA and SQIVND (reference sequence). With V trimmed by 6 bases and J by 4 bases, 2 bases remained unmatched. This CDR3 comprises 13 residues. CDR3 sequence reads: CASSRQGNEKLFF. CDR3 DNA sequence: TGTGCCAGTAGCAGACAGGGTAATGAAAAACTGTTTTTT.

The chain uses TRBV5-1 and TRBJ1-1; no firm D call. This CDR3 comprises 13 residues. CDR1 SGHRS and CDR2 YFSETQ come from the germline V gene. V gave up 6 bases and J gave up 0 bases, with 9 bases separating them. The CDR3 region has the DNA TGCGCCAGCAAGCACAGCATGAACACTGAAGCTTTCTTT. Its protein product is CASKHSMNTEAFF.

This clone was detected only a few times. The chain is built from TRBV6-5 and TRBJ2-5; 11 nucleotides agree with TRBD2. CDR1 and CDR2 from the germline V gene are MNHEY and SVGAGI. J gave up 3 bases and V 8 bases, and 5 bases lay outside the gene matches. The CDR3 loop spans 14 amino acids. The CDR3 loop is CASLLGLAEETQYF. The CDR3, as DNA: TGTGCCAGCCTCCTGGGACTAGCGGAAGAGACCCAGTACTTC.

The J gene is TRBJ1-2, the V gene TRBV7-3, with D unresolved. The CDR3 is 12 residues long. CDR1 SGHTA and CDR2 FQGTGA come from the germline V gene. V was pared by 0 bases and J by 8 bases, with 7 bases between. CDR3 DNA sequence: TGTGCCAGCAGCTTAACAGGTAGCGGCTACACCTTC. It translates to CASSLTGSGYTF.

The chain couples TRBV14 to TRBJ1-1, with 9 nucleotides matching TRBD1. Germline V gene sequence: CDR1 SGHDN, CDR2 FVKESK. The CDR3 has 16 residues. The J segment lost 8 bases and the V segment lost 2 bases, leaving 12 bases of the junction unmatched. For the CDR3, the DNA is TGTGCCAGCAGCCAACTACCGGGACAGGGATCCCCCGAAGCTTTCTTT. It translates to CASSQLPGQGSPEAFF.

The genes are TRBV19 and TRBJ1-5, with D perhaps matching TRBD1 (6 bases). CDR3 length: 13 residues. Between the trimmed V and J ends, which lost 6 bases and 3 bases, there was a span of 9 bases. CDR1 and CDR2 (germline): LNHDA, SQIVND (reference sequence). The CDR3 protein is CASSQGYNQPQHF. CDR3 in DNA: TGTGCCAGTAGCCAGGGGTACAATCAGCCCCAGCATTTT.

This clone was seen a few times. The chain recombines TRBV6-2 or TRBV6-3 with TRBJ1-5, with D possibly TRBD1 on 5 matching bases. The CDR3 covers 12 residues. V lost 5 bases, J lost 6 bases, and 8 bases lay in between. The germline gives CDR1 MNHEY, CDR2 SVGEGT. CDR3 sequence (DNA): TGTGCCAGCAGTGACAGTTTTCAGCCCCAGCATTTT. This sequence encodes CASSDSFQPQHF.